This T cell receptor (beta chain) was observed in a study of blood T cells in healthy people across ages. A sample-barcoded 5' primer and a J-beta primer mix were used in a second PCR of roughly 7 to 12 cycles. In TCRdb, the 5' RACE reads were re-called with MiXCR into one record per CDR3 protein. The sample has about 800,000 distinct CDR3 sequences; about 45% are singletons. General observations from the study: Naive T cell percentage and TCR beta diversity correlated strongly.

In the case of this clonotype: As yet, its antigen is unknown.

This CDR3 is built from 17 residues. Germline V gene sequence: CDR1 LNHDA, CDR2 SQIVND (reference sequence). Trimming took 3 bases from V and 8 from J; bases not matched to a gene: 18. The sequence was obtained from an elderly man in good health. What was sequenced was blood. The chain combines TRBV19 with TRBJ1-2, with 7 positions matching TRBD1. In nucleotides, the CDR3 is TGTGCCAGTAGTATCCAGACAGGGATATGGCGGTGGGGCGGCTACACCTTC. Its translation is CASSIQTGIWRWGGYTF.